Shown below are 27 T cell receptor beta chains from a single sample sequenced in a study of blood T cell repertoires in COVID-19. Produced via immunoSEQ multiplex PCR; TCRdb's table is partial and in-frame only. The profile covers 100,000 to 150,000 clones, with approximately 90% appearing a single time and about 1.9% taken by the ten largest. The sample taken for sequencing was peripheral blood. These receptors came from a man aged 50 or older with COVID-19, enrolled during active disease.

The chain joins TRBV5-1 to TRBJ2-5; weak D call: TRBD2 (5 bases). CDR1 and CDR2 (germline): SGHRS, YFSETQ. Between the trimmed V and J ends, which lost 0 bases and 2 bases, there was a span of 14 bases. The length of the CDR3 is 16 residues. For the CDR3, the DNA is TGCGCCAGCAGCTTGGACAGCAGCTCGGGGCAAGAGACCCAGTACTTC. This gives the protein CASSLDSSSGQETQYF.

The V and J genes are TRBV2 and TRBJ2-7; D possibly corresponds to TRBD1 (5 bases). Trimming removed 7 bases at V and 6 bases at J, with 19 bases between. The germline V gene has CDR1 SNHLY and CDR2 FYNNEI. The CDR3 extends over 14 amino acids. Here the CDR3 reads CASTTRQGMIEQYV. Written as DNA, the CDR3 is TGTGCCAGCACTACCCGGCAGGGAATGATCGAGCAGTACGTC.

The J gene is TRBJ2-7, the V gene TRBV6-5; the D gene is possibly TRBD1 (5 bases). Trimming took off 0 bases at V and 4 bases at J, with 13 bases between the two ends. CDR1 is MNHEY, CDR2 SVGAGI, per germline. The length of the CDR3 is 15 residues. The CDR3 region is CASSYSYRFTYEQYF. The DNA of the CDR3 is TGTGCCAGCAGTTACTCTTACAGGTTTACATACGAGCAGTACTTC.

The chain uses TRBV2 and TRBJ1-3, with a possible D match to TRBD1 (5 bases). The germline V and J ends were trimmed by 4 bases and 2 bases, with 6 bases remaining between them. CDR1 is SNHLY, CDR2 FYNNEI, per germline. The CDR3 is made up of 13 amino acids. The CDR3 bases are TGTGCCAGCAGTGCAGGGACTGGAAACACCATATATTTT. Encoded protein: CASSAGTGNTIYF.

Here the CDR3 reads CASSRLASGSSDEQFF. For the CDR3, the DNA is TGTGCCAGCAGCCGCCTGGCTAGCGGGAGTTCGGATGAGCAGTTCTTC. The V and J genes are TRBV14 and TRBJ2-1, with 10 bases matching TRBD2. This CDR3 is 16 amino acids long. The V and J ends lost 4 bases and 8 bases, in that order; junction bases with no gene match: 11. In germline, CDR1 is SGHDN, CDR2 FVKESK. Filled out from reference TRBV14 and TRBJ2-1, the complete variable domain reads EAGVTQFPSHSVIEKGQTVTLRCDPISGHDNLYWYRRVMGKEIKFLLHFVKESKQDESGMPNNRFLAERTGGTYSTLKVQPAELEDSGVYFCASSRLASGSSDEQFFGPGTRLTVL.

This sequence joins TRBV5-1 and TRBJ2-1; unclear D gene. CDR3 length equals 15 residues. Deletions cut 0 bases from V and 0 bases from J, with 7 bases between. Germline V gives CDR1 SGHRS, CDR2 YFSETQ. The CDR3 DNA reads TGCGCCAGCAGCTTGGGGGCTGCCTCCTACAATGAGCAGTTCTTC. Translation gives CASSLGAASYNEQFF.

The CDR3, as DNA: TGTGCCAGCAGCTCCAGGGGGGAAGGCTACAATGAGCAGTTCTTC. Its protein product is CASSSRGEGYNEQFF. The genes are TRBV6-5 and TRBJ2-1, with D perhaps TRBD1 (7 bases). CDR3 length: 15 residues. The germline gives CDR1 MNHEY, CDR2 SVGAGI. V lost 6 bases, J lost 3 bases, and 15 bases lay in between.

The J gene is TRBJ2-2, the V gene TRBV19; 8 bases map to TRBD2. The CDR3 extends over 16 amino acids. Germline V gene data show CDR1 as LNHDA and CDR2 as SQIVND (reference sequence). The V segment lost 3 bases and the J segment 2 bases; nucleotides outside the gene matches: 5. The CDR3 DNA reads TGTGCCAGTAGTATTACTAGCGGAGTTAACACCGGGGAGCTGTTTTTT. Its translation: CASSITSGVNTGELFF.

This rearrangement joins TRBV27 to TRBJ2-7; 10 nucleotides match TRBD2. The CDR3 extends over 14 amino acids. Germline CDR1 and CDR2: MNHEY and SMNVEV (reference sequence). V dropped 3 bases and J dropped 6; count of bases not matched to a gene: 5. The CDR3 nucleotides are TGTGCCAGCAGTTTTACTAGCGGGATGGTCGAGCAGTACTTC. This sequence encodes CASSFTSGMVEQYF.

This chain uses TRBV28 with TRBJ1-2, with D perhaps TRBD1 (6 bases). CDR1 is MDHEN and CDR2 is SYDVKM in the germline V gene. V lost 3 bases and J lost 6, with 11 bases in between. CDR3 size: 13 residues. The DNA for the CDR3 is TGTGCCAGCAGTTTCCAGGGGTTCCATGGCTACACCTTC. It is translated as CASSFQGFHGYTF.

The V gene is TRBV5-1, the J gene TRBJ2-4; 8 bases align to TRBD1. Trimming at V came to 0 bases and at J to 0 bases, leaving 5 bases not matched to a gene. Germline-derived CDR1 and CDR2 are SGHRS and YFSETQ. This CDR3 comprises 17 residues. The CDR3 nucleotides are TGCGCCAGCAGCTTGGGACAGGGGAGTCTAGCCAAAAACATTCAGTACTTC. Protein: CASSLGQGSLAKNIQYF.

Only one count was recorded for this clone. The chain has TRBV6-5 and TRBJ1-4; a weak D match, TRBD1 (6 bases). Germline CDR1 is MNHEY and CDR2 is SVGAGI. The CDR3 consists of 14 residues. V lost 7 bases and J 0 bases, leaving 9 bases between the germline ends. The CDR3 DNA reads TGTGCCAGCAAGGACAGTACAACTAATGAAAAACTGTTTTTT. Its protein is CASKDSTTNEKLFF.

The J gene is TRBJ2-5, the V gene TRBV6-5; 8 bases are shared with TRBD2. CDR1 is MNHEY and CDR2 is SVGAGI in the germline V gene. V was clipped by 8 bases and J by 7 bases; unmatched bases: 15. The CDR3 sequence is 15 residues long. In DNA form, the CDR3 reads TGTGCCAGCGTACAGTTAGCGGGGTCGGGGGTGACCCAGTACTTC. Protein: CASVQLAGSGVTQYF.

CDR3 sequence (DNA): TGTGCCAGCAGGGGACACACCCCACCCTACGAGCAGTACTTC. Its protein is CASRGHTPPYEQYF. The chain links TRBV6-5 to TRBJ2-7, with TRBD1 as a possible D gene (6 bases). From germline, CDR1 is MNHEY and CDR2 SVGAGI. The CDR3 consists of 14 residues. V lost 6 bases and J 2 bases, leaving 14 bases between the germline ends.

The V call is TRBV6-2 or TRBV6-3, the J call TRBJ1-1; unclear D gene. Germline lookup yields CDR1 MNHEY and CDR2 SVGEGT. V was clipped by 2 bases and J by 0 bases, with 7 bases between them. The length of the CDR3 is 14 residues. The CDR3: CASSYLTMNTEAFF. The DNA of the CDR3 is TGTGCCAGCAGTTACCTGACAATGAACACTGAAGCTTTCTTT.

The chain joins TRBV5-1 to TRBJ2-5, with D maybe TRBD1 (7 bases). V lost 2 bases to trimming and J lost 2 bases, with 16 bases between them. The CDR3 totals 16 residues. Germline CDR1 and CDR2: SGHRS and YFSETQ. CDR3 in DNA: TGCGCCAGCAGCTTAGGGGCGGGACAGAAACAAGAGACCCAGTACTTC. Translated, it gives CASSLGAGQKQETQYF.

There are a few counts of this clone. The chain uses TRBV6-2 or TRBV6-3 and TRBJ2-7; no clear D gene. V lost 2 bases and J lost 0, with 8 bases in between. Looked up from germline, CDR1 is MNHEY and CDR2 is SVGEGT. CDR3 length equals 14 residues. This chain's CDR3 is CASSYQQSSYEQYF. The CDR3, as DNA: TGTGCCAGCAGTTACCAACAGAGCTCCTACGAGCAGTACTTC.

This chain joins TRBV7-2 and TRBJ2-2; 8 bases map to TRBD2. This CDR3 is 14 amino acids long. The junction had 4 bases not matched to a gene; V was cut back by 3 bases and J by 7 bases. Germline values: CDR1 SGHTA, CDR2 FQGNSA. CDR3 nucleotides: TGTGCCAGCAGCTTGGGCGGGAGGTACGGGGAGCTGTTTTTT. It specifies CASSLGGRYGELFF.

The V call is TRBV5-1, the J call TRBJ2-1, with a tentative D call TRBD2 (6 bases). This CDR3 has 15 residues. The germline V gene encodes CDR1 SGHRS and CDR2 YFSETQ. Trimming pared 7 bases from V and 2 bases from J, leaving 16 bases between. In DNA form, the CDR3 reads TGCGCCAGCCGAGAGGCGGGAATAACCTACAATGAGCAGTTCTTC. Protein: CASREAGITYNEQFF. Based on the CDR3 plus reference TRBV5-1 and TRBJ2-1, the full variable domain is KAGVTQTPRYLIKTRGQQVTLSCSPISGHRSVSWYQQTPGQGLQFLFEYFSETQRNKGNFPGRFSGRQFSNSRSEMNVSTLELGDSALYLCASREAGITYNEQFFGPGTRLTVL.

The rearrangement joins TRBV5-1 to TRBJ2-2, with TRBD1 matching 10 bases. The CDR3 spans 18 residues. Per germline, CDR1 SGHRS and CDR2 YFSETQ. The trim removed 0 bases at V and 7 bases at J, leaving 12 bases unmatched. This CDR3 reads CASSLAGQGVTNRGELFF. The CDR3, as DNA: TGCGCCAGCAGCTTGGCAGGACAGGGGGTAACTAATCGCGGGGAGCTGTTTTTT.

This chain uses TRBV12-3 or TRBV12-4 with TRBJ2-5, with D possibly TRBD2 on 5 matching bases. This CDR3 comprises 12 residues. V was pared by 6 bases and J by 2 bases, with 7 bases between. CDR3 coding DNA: TGTGCCAGCAGCACGGGACAAGAGACCCAGTACTTC. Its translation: CASSTGQETQYF.

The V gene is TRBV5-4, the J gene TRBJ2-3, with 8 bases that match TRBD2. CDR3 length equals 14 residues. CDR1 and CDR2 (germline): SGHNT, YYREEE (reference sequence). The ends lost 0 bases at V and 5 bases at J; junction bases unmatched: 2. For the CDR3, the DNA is TGTGCCAGCAGCTTGGGGACTAGCCAAGATACGCAGTATTTT. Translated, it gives CASSLGTSQDTQYF. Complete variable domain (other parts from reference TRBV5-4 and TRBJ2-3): ETGVTQSPTHLIKTRGQQVTLRCSSQSGHNTVSWYQQALGQGPQFIFQYYREEENGRGNFPPRFSGLQFPNYSSELNVNALELDDSALYLCASSLGTSQDTQYFGPGTRLTVL.

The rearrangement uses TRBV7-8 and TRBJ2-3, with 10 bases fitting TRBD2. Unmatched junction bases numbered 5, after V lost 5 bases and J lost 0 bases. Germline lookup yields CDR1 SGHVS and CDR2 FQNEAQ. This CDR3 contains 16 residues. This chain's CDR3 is CASSELAGGSTDTQYF. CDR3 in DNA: TGTGCCAGCAGCGAGTTAGCGGGAGGAAGCACAGATACGCAGTATTTT.

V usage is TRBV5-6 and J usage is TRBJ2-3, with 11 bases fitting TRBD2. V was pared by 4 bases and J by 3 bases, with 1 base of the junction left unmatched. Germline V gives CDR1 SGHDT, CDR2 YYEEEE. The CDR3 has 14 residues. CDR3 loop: CASSPSGRTDTQYF. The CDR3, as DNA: TGTGCCAGCAGCCCTAGCGGGAGGACAGATACGCAGTATTTT.

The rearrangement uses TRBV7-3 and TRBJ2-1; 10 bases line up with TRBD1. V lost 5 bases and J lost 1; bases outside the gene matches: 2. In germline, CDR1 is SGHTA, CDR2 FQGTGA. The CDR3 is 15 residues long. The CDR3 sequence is CASSRTGGSYNEQFF. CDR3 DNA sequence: TGTGCCAGCAGCCGGACAGGGGGTTCCTACAATGAGCAGTTCTTC.

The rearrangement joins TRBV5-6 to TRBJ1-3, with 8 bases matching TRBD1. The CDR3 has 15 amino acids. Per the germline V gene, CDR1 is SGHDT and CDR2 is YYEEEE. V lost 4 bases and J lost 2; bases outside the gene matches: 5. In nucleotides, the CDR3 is TGTGCCAGCAGCCTTCTGGACAGGGCTGGAAACACCATATATTTT. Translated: CASSLLDRAGNTIYF.

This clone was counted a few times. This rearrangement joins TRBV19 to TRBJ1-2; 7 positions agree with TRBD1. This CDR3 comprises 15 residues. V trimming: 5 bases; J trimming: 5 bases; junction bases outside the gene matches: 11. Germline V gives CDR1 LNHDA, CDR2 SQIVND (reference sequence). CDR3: CASSVNRGVGYGYTF. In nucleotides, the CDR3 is TGTGCCAGTAGTGTGAACAGGGGAGTTGGATATGGCTACACCTTC.